There are a few counts of the clone carrying this T cell receptor beta chain. V was clipped by 7 bases and J by 1 base, with 14 bases between them. Germline CDR1 and CDR2: SGHAT and FQNNGV. This CDR3 spans 15 amino acids. Generated by immunoSEQ multiplex PCR, the TCRdb table keeps only in-frame clones and is missing some. The sample has 45,000 or so clones, approximately 70% seen once. This specimen belongs to a study of radiotherapy plus CTLA-4 blockade in lung cancer. The sample consisted of peripheral blood, taken from a patient treated with radiotherapy plus ipilimumab. V is TRBV11-2 and J is TRBJ2-1; D might be TRBD2 (7 bases). The clonotype comes from a human donor with non-small cell lung cancer who had a complete response to radiotherapy plus ipilimumab. DNA of the CDR3: TGTGCCAGCATAGAAGGGGGGGCGTCCTACAATGAGCAGTTCTTC. Translated, it gives CASIEGGASYNEQFF.